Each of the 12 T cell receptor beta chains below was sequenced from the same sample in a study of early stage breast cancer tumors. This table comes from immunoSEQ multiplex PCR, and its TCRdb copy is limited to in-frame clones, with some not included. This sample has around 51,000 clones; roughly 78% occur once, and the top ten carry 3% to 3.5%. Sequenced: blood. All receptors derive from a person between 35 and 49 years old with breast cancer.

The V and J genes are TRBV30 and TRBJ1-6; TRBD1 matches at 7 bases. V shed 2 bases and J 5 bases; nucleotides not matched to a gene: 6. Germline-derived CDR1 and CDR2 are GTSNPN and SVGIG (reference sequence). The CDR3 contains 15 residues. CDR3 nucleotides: TGTGCCTGGAGTTTGGAGGGGGCCCATAATTCACCCCTCCACTTT. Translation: CAWSLEGAHNSPLHF.

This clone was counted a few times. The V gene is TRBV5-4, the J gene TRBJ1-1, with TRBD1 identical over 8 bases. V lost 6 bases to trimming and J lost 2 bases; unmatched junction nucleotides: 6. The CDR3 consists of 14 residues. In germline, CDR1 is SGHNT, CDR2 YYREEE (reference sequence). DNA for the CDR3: TGTGCCAGCACCCTAGGACAGGGAAACACTGAAGCTTTCTTT. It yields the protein CASTLGQGNTEAFF.

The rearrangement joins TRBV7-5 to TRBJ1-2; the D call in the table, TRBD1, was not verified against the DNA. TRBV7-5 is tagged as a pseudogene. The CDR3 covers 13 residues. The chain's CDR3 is CARMDSSNYGYTF. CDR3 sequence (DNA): TGTGCCAGAATGGACAGTTCTAACTATGGCTACACCTTC.

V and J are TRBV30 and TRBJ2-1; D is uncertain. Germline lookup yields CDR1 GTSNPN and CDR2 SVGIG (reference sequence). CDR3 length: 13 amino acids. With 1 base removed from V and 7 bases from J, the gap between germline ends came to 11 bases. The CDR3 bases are TGTGCCTGGAGTGACATGACCGTTAATGAGCAGTTCTTC. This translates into CAWSDMTVNEQFF.

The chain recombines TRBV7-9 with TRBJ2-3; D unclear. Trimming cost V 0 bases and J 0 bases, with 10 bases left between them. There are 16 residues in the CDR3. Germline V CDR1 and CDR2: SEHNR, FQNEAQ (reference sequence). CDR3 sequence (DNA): TGTGCCAGCAGCTTAGCGCTTGGGATAAGCACAGATACGCAGTATTTT. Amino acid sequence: CASSLALGISTDTQYF.

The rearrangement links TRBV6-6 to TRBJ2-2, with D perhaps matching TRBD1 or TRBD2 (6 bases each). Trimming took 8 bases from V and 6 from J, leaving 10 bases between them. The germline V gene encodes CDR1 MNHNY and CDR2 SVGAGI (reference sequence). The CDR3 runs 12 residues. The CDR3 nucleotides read TGTGCCAGCTGGAGGGGGTCCGGGGAGCTGTTTTTT. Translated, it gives CASWRGSGELFF.

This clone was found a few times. This CDR3 is CAISDRPRNEQYF. DNA of the CDR3: TGTGCCATCAGTGACAGGCCACGGAACGAGCAGTACTTC. This sequence joins TRBV10-3 and TRBJ2-7; D remains ambiguous. V was trimmed by 3 bases and J by 5 bases, leaving 11 bases between them. Germline V gene data show CDR1 as ENHRY and CDR2 as SYGVKD. This CDR3 is built from 13 residues.

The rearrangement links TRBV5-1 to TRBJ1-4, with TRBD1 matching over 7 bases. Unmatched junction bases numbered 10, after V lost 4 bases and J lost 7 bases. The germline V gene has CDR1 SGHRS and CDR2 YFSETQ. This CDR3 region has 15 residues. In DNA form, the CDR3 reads TGCGCCAGCAGCGAACTAGGGGGCGGAGGTGAAAAACTGTTTTTT. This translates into CASSELGGGGEKLFF.

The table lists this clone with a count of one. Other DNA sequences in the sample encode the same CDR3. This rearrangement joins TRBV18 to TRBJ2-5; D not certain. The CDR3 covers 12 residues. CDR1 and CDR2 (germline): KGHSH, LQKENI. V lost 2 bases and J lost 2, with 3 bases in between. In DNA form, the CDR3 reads TGTGCCAGCTCACCAGGGCAAGAGACCCAGTACTTC. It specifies CASSPGQETQYF.

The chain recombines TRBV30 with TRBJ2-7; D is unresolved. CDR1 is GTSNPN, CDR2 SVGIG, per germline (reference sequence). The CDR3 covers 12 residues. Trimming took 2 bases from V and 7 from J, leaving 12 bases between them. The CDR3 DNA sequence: TGTGCCTGGAGTCGGCACGGTAGGGAGCAGTACTTC. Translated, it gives CAWSRHGREQYF.

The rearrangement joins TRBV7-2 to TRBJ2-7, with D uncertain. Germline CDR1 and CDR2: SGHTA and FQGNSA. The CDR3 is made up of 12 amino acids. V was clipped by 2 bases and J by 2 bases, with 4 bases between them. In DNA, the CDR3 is TGTGCCAGCAGCTTAAACGCCTACGAGCAGTACTTC. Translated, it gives CASSLNAYEQYF.

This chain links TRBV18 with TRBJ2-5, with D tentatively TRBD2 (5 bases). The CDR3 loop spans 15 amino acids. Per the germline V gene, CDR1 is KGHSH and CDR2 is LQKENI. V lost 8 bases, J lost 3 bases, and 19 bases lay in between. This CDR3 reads CASQITGSPKETQYF. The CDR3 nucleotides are TGTGCCAGCCAAATAACGGGGAGCCCAAAAGAGACCCAGTACTTC.